This entry lists 28 T cell receptor beta chains sequenced from one sample in a study of Ad26.COV2.S vaccination and SARS-CoV-2 variants. Indicated treatment: about 20 received Ad26.COV2.S at low or high dose, single or two shots; several received placebo; per-sample allocation not given. Vaccine and placebo recipients were sampled on day 63 after the first injection. Sequencing was performed with immunoSEQ multiplex PCR; in TCRdb, only in-frame clones are kept and a portion is missing. The sample yields over 450,000 clones, approximately 90% seen once. The specimen comprised peripheral blood, sampled in a trial of Ad26.COV2.S vaccine versus placebo. The receptors stem from a person between 18 and 59 years old who received the Ad26.COV2.S COVID-19 vaccine or a placebo.

This clone was detected once. Here the CDR3 reads CASSLPRETYEQYF. Here the CDR3 DNA reads TGTGCCAGCAGTTTACCTCGGGAAACCTACGAGCAGTACTTC. The genes are TRBV28 and TRBJ2-7; tentatively, D is TRBD2 (5 bases). V dropped 2 bases and J dropped 2 bases, with 10 bases sitting between them. The CDR3 runs to 14 residues. CDR1 is MDHEN and CDR2 is SYDVKM in the germline V gene. Drawing the rest from reference TRBV28 and TRBJ2-7, the complete variable domain is DVKVTQSSRYLVKRTGEKVFLECVQDMDHENMFWYRQDPGLGLRLIYFSYDVKMKEKGDIPEGYSVSREKKERFSLILESASTNQTSMYLCASSLPRETYEQYFGPGTRLTVT.

This chain joins TRBV6-5 and TRBJ1-1; D might be TRBD1 (6 bases). V was shortened by 6 bases and J by 0 bases, with 14 bases between the two germline ends. The germline V gene encodes CDR1 MNHEY and CDR2 SVGAGI. This CDR3 is built from 15 residues. CDR3 region: CASSRDTFMNTEAFF. The CDR3, as DNA: TGTGCCAGCAGCCGGGACACCTTCATGAACACTGAAGCTTTCTTT.

The chain employs TRBV10-2 and TRBJ2-7, with D possibly being TRBD2 (6 bases). The CDR3 is made up of 16 amino acids. CDR1 is WSHSY and CDR2 is SAAADI in the germline V gene. V gave up 9 bases and J gave up 8 bases, with 29 bases separating them. The CDR3 loop is CASDHPSAGRDLKQYF. The CDR3, as DNA: TGCGCCAGTGACCACCCATCGGCGGGACGAGACCTCAAGCAGTACTTC.

Only a few counts were recorded for this clone. The chain recombines TRBV5-6 with TRBJ1-2; unclear D gene. The V and J ends lost 1 base and 8 bases respectively, with 12 bases between them. Germline V gene sequence: CDR1 SGHDT, CDR2 YYEEEE. This CDR3 has 13 amino acids. The CDR3 region has the DNA TGTGCCAGCAGCTTGCAAGGTACCGGCGGCTACACCTTC. Its protein product is CASSLQGTGGYTF.

The rearrangement uses TRBV6-2 or TRBV6-3 and TRBJ1-5; TRBD1 is a possible D gene (5 bases). CDR3 length: 15 residues. The ends were cut back, 3 bases at V and 4 bases at J, with 13 bases in the middle. The germline V gene has CDR1 MNHEY and CDR2 SVGEGT. CDR3 DNA: TGTGCCAGCAGTTATTCCGGGACGGAGAATCAGCCCCAGCATTTT. As protein: CASSYSGTENQPQHF.

The chain joins TRBV5-5 to TRBJ1-6, with D unresolved. V was clipped by 3 bases and J by 7 bases, with 17 bases between them. The germline V gene has CDR1 SGHKS and CDR2 YYEKEE (reference sequence). The CDR3 spans 16 residues. The CDR3 protein is CASSSLYKNGNSPLHF. CDR3 sequence (DNA): TGTGCCAGCAGCTCCCTTTACAAGAACGGGAATTCACCCCTCCACTTT.

In this sample, this clone turned up a few times. CDR3 DNA: TGTGCCAGCGGGGGACTAGCGGCTAGCACAGATACGCAGTATTTT. The encoded protein is CASGGLAASTDTQYF. The chain employs TRBV27 and TRBJ2-3; TRBD2 agrees at 11 bases. Germline V CDR1 and CDR2: MNHEY, SMNVEV (reference sequence). This CDR3 comprises 15 residues. After removal of 8 bases from V and 0 bases from J, the junction contained 4 bases not matched to a gene.

This chain uses TRBV7-2 with TRBJ1-2; possibly TRBD1 for D (6 bases). Germline V gives CDR1 SGHTA, CDR2 FQGNSA. V was trimmed by 1 base and J by 6 bases, leaving 9 bases between them. CDR3 length: 13 residues. CDR3 nucleotide sequence: TGTGCCAGCAGCTTAGACAGGGACAATGGCTACACCTTC. Translation gives CASSLDRDNGYTF.

This rearrangement joins TRBV27 to TRBJ2-6; D remains unclear. The V gene lost 4 bases and the J gene lost 0 bases, with 7 bases spanning the gap. This CDR3 comprises 15 residues. Looked up from germline, CDR1 is MNHEY and CDR2 is SMNVEV (reference sequence). The CDR3 here is CASSSEYSGANVLTF. In DNA form, the CDR3 reads TGTGCCAGCAGTTCAGAATACTCTGGGGCCAACGTCCTGACTTTC.

V is TRBV5-8 and J is TRBJ2-5; 10 nucleotides line up with TRBD2. The CDR3 sequence is 16 residues long. J gave up 5 bases and V 7 bases, and 14 bases lay outside the gene matches. CDR1 is SGHTS, CDR2 YDEGEE, per germline. The CDR3 bases are TGTGCCAGCCCGAGGAGCGGGAGGGCCCTAGCGGAGACCCAGTACTTC. This translates into CASPRSGRALAETQYF.

This chain joins TRBV10-3 and TRBJ2-7; unclear D gene. V was shortened by 6 bases and J by 2 bases, with 17 bases between the two germline ends. The CDR3 is made up of 15 amino acids. Germline-derived CDR1 and CDR2 are ENHRY and SYGVKD. The CDR3 here is CAISSGWTTTYEQYF. In DNA, the CDR3 is TGTGCCATCAGCTCTGGGTGGACCACAACCTACGAGCAGTACTTC.

The chain has TRBV15 and TRBJ2-1; 14 bases fit TRBD2. The germline V gene encodes CDR1 LNHNV and CDR2 YYDKDF (reference sequence). The length of the CDR3 is 15 residues. Trimming at V came to 3 bases and at J to 5 bases, leaving 0 bases not matched to a gene. The CDR3 region has the DNA TGTGCCACCAGCAGGGGACTAGCGGGAGACAATGAGCAGTTCTTC. Its translation is CATSRGLAGDNEQFF.

DNA of the CDR3: TGTGCCACCAGTGACGGGGTTGTTGAGACCCAGTACTTC. This translates into CATSDGVVETQYF. The chain joins TRBV24-1 to TRBJ2-5, with D tentatively TRBD2 (5 bases). CDR3 length equals 13 residues. The V and J ends lost 4 bases and 5 bases respectively, with 10 bases between them. Germline CDR1 reads KGHDR; CDR2 reads SFDVKD.

Only one count was recorded for this clone. The V and J genes are TRBV15 and TRBJ1-3; 9 positions agree with TRBD1. The trim removed 3 bases at V and 4 bases at J, leaving 1 base unmatched. The CDR3 has 14 amino acids. Germline loops: CDR1 LNHNV, CDR2 YYDKDF (reference sequence). CDR3: CATSRGQGGNTIYF. The DNA of the CDR3 is TGTGCCACCAGCAGGGGACAGGGAGGAAACACCATATATTTT.

The rearrangement links TRBV7-9 to TRBJ2-2; D uncertain. Germline CDR1 is SEHNR and CDR2 is FQNEAQ (reference sequence). With 5 bases removed from V and 7 bases from J, the gap between germline ends came to 17 bases. The CDR3 is 15 amino acids. CDR3 amino acids: CASSPGSRLYGELFF. CDR3 DNA sequence: TGTGCCAGCAGCCCGGGTAGCAGGTTATACGGGGAGCTGTTTTTT.

The gene calls are TRBV5-1 and TRBJ2-1, with TRBD2 matching over 15 bases. The germline CDR1 and CDR2 sequences are SGHRS and YFSETQ. This CDR3 is built from 16 residues. V was clipped by 4 bases and J by 7 bases; unmatched bases: 6. The CDR3 DNA sequence: TGCGCCAGCAGCCCGCGGACTAGCGGGAGGGCTAATGAGCAGTTCTTC. It codes for CASSPRTSGRANEQFF.

The rearrangement joins TRBV7-2 to TRBJ2-1; 12 bases match TRBD1. The CDR3 sequence is 15 residues long. V shed 3 bases and J 8 bases; nucleotides not matched to a gene: 5. The germline V gene has CDR1 SGHTA and CDR2 FQGNSA. The CDR3 sequence is CASSFRDRGQYEQFF. CDR3 DNA sequence: TGTGCCAGCAGCTTCCGGGACAGGGGGCAGTATGAGCAGTTCTTC.

This sequence joins TRBV18 and TRBJ1-2, with a possible D match to TRBD1 (6 bases). The CDR3 loop spans 15 amino acids. Germline CDR1 and CDR2: KGHSH and LQKENI. V lost 5 bases and J 0 bases, leaving 13 bases between the germline ends. The CDR3 is CASSTRDRTNYGYTF. CDR3 DNA: TGTGCCAGCTCAACAAGAGACAGGACTAACTATGGCTACACCTTC.

V gene TRBV4-1 combines with J gene TRBJ2-7; 8 bases agree with TRBD2. Germline values: CDR1 MGHRA, CDR2 YSYEKL. The junction had 11 bases not matched to a gene; V was cut back by 4 bases and J by 0 bases. This CDR3 spans 17 amino acids. The DNA of the CDR3 is TGCGCCAGCAGCCGACAAGCGGGAGTTGACAGCTCCTACGAGCAGTACTTC. It encodes CASSRQAGVDSSYEQYF.

The chain is built from TRBV4-2 and TRBJ1-6; D is unresolved. The CDR3 runs to 17 residues. Trimming removed 0 bases from V and 0 bases from J, with 9 bases in between. In germline, CDR1 is LGHNA, CDR2 YNFKEQ. CDR3 region: CASSQDNQVSYNSPLHF. The CDR3 DNA sequence: TGTGCCAGCAGCCAAGATAACCAGGTCTCCTATAATTCACCCCTCCACTTT.

This chain connects TRBV19 to TRBJ1-5; D unresolved. The length of the CDR3 is 16 residues. In germline, CDR1 is LNHDA, CDR2 SQIVND (reference sequence). V lost 0 bases and J lost 4, with 13 bases in between. Here the CDR3 DNA reads TGTGCCAGTAGTATAGATCGTTCCAACAGTAATCAGCCCCAGCATTTT. It codes for CASSIDRSNSNQPQHF.

The rearrangement links TRBV7-8 to TRBJ1-1; D not certain. V was shortened by 1 base and J by 4 bases, with 13 bases between the two germline ends. CDR3 length: 15 amino acids. CDR1 is SGHVS and CDR2 is FQNEAQ in the germline V gene. Here the CDR3 DNA reads TGTGCCAGCAGCTTAGTGGGGTTTTCGGGCACTGAAGCTTTCTTT. It yields the protein CASSLVGFSGTEAFF.

This chain links TRBV3-1 (or the pseudogene TRBV3-2) with TRBJ2-7, with 8 bases that match TRBD2. The J segment lost 1 base and the V segment lost 1 base, leaving 6 bases of the junction unmatched. Germline CDR1 and CDR2: LGHDT and YNNKEL (reference sequence). The CDR3 sequence is 16 residues long. CDR3 region: CASSQGIAGLSYEQYF. The CDR3 nucleotides are TGTGCCAGCAGCCAAGGAATAGCGGGATTGTCCTACGAGCAGTACTTC.

The chain joins TRBV19 to TRBJ2-7; possibly TRBD1 for D (6 bases). Germline V gene data show CDR1 as LNHDA and CDR2 as SQIVND (reference sequence). The CDR3 contains 14 residues. V lost 9 bases to trimming and J lost 7 bases, with 22 bases between them. CDR3 coding DNA: TGTGCCAGCGGTCCGGGACAACTCCTTTATGAGCAGTACTTC. Its translation is CASGPGQLLYEQYF.

The chain joins TRBV30 to TRBJ2-3, with D perhaps given as TRBD1 or TRBD2 (6 bases each). Trimming removed 7 bases at V and 5 bases at J, with 19 bases between. This CDR3 has 14 residues. Germline-derived CDR1 and CDR2 are GTSNPN and SVGIG (reference sequence). The CDR3 loop is CAFPRGARKDTQYF. CDR3 DNA sequence: TGTGCCTTTCCTAGGGGGGCCCGTAAAGATACGCAGTATTTT.

J is TRBJ1-4 and V is TRBV28; TRBD1 might be the D (5 bases). Between the trimmed V and J ends, which lost 3 bases and 3 bases, there was a span of 20 bases. The V gene's germline CDR1 is MDHEN and CDR2 SYDVKM. The CDR3 is 18 amino acids. CDR3 in DNA: TGTGCCAGCAGTTTTTCCGACAGAGGCTTTGCTCCTAATGAAAAACTGTTTTTT. Protein sequence: CASSFSDRGFAPNEKLFF.

This clone was counted between two and nine times. V is TRBV30 and J is TRBJ2-7; TRBD1 matches 8 bases. This CDR3 has 13 residues. The germline V gene has CDR1 GTSNPN and CDR2 SVGIG (reference sequence). Trimming cost V 8 bases and J 7 bases; bases outside gene matches: 13. The CDR3 reads CALGQGAPGEQYF. The CDR3 DNA sequence: TGTGCCCTGGGGCAGGGGGCGCCAGGGGAGCAGTACTTC.

V gene TRBV27 combines with J gene TRBJ2-3; D may be TRBD1 (6 bases). Trimming cost V 6 bases and J 2 bases, with 9 bases left between them. The CDR3 is 13 residues long. Germline-derived CDR1 and CDR2 are MNHEY and SMNVEV (reference sequence). Here the CDR3 reads CASRQGYTDTQYF. CDR3 coding DNA: TGTGCCAGCAGGCAGGGGTACACAGATACGCAGTATTTT.